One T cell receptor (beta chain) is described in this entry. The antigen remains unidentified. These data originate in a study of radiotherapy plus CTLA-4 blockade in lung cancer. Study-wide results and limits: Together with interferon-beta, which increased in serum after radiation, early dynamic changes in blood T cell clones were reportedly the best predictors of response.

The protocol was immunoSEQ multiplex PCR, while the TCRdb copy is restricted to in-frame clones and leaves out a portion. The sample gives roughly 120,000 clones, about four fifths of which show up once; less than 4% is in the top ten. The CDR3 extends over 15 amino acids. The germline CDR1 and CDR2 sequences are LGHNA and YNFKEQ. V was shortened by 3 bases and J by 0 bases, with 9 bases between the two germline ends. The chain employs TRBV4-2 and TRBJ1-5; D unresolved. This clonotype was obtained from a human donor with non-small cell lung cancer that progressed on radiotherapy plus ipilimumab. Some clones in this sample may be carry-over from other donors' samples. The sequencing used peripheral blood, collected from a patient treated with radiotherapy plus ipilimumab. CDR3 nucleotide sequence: TGTGCCAGCAGCCAGGGCGATTTTAGCAATCAGCCCCAGCATTTT. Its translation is CASSQGDFSNQPQHF.